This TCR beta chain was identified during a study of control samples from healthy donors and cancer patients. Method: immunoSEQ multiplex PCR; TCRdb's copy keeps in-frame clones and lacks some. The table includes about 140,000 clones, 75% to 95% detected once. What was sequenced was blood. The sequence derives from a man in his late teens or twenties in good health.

CDR3 region: CASSQDRAGNTIYF. The CDR3 DNA reads as TGTGCCAGCAGCCAGGACAGGGCTGGAAACACCATATATTTT. The chain couples TRBV7-6 to TRBJ1-3, with 8 bases fitting TRBD1. Germline trimming cut 5 bases from V and 2 bases from J; bases unmatched to any gene: 2. This CDR3 region has 14 residues. Germline V lookup: CDR1 SGHVS, CDR2 FNYEAQ.